Following are 12 T cell receptor beta chains from one sample sequenced in a study of response to subunit inactivated influenza vaccine. Each CDR3 protein is one row after TCRdb ran MiXCR on the RT-PCR reads. The repertoire holds about 480,000 distinct CDR3 sequences, with about 25% as singletons. This specimen consisted of CD4+ T cells sorted from PBMCs, obtained roughly 5 days after vaccination. These receptor sequences come from a man in his fifties who received an inactivated influenza vaccine.

The chain employs TRBV7-2 and TRBJ2-1; 12 bases line up with TRBD2. After removal of 4 bases from V and 10 bases from J, the junction contained 11 bases not matched to a gene. The CDR3 runs to 16 residues. Germline assignment: CDR1 SGHTA and CDR2 FQGNSA. The chain's CDR3 is CASSYGLAGTYHEQFF. The CDR3 nucleotides are TGTGCCAGCAGCTACGGACTAGCGGGGACATACCACGAGCAGTTCTTC.

The chain employs TRBV20-1 and TRBJ2-7, with D unresolved. Per the germline V gene, CDR1 is DFQATT and CDR2 is SNEGSKA (reference sequence). V gave up 0 bases and J gave up 5 bases, with 11 bases separating them. This CDR3 spans 13 amino acids. The CDR3 sequence: CSARDLVRDEQYF. DNA for the CDR3: TGCAGTGCTAGAGATCTAGTAAGGGACGAGCAGTACTTC.

V usage is TRBV7-9 and J usage is TRBJ1-1, with a possible D match to TRBD1 (5 bases). V lost 1 base and J 6 bases, leaving 9 bases between the germline ends. Germline V lookup: CDR1 SEHNR, CDR2 FQNEAQ (reference sequence). The CDR3 runs to 13 residues. Here the CDR3 DNA reads TGTGCCAGCAGCTTAGGGGGCTGGGCTGAAGCTTTCTTT. The encoded protein is CASSLGGWAEAFF. The full variable domain, rest sourced from reference TRBV7-9 and TRBJ1-1, is DTGVSQNPRHKITKRGQNVTFRCDPISEHNRLYWYRQTLGQGPEFLTYFQNEAQLEKSRLLSDRFSAERPKGSFSTLEIQRTEQGDSAMYLCASSLGGWAEAFFGQGTRLTVV.

J is TRBJ2-7 and V is TRBV6-5; no firm D call. CDR3 length: 17 residues. CDR1 is MNHEY, CDR2 SVGAGI, per germline. The V gene lost 0 bases and the J gene lost 0 bases, with 15 bases spanning the gap. CDR3: CASSYSGGGTSSYEQYF. The CDR3 region has the DNA TGTGCCAGCAGTTACTCAGGTGGCGGCACCTCCTCCTACGAGCAGTACTTC.

The sample holds a few counts of this clonotype. The V and J genes are TRBV20-1 and TRBJ1-2, with D hard to call. Germline values: CDR1 DFQATT, CDR2 SNEGSKA (reference sequence). V was cut by 0 bases and J by 8 bases, with 10 bases left in between. The CDR3 has 12 amino acids. The CDR3 DNA reads as TGCAGTGCTAGAGAGGGTGGGAAAGGCTACACCTTC. It is translated as CSAREGGKGYTF.

The genes are TRBV6-1 and TRBJ2-7, with 10 bases fitting TRBD1. With 5 bases clipped from V and 9 bases from J, the junction kept 10 bases outside the gene matches. Germline assignment: CDR1 MNHNS and CDR2 SASEGT. CDR3 length equals 14 residues. The CDR3 DNA reads as TGTGCCAGCAGTCCGGACAGGGGGACCCCACGGCAGTACTTC. This translates into CASSPDRGTPRQYF.

The J gene is TRBJ2-7, the V gene TRBV6-2 or TRBV6-3; D is undetermined. V dropped 2 bases and J dropped 4 bases, with 6 bases sitting between them. This CDR3 comprises 12 residues. Germline CDR1 MNHEY, CDR2 SVGEGT. The CDR3 here is CASSYGPYEQYF. CDR3 nucleotides: TGTGCCAGCAGTTACGGCCCTTACGAGCAGTACTTC.

This clonotype has just a few counts. The chain combines TRBV6-2 or TRBV6-3 with TRBJ2-7; possible D gene TRBD1, 5 bases. Between the trimmed V and J ends, which lost 2 bases and 6 bases, there was a span of 8 bases. The CDR3 sequence is 12 residues long. Germline loops: CDR1 MNHEY, CDR2 SVGEGT. Written as DNA, the CDR3 is TGTGCCAGCAGTTACCGGACACGCGAGCAGTACTTC. Protein product: CASSYRTREQYF.

The chain employs TRBV12-3 or TRBV12-4 and TRBJ1-4; D gene unclear. The CDR3 length is 15 residues. V gave up 3 bases and J gave up 4 bases, with 12 bases separating them. The CDR3 loop reads CASSLAQRNNEKLFF. CDR3 DNA sequence: TGTGCCAGCAGTTTGGCTCAGAGGAATAATGAAAAACTGTTTTTT.

Worth noting for this clonotype: One junction end disagrees with the germline gene, perhaps due to a read error. The chain couples TRBV7-2 to TRBJ2-1; 10 nucleotides match TRBD2. From germline, CDR1 is SGHTA and CDR2 FQGNSA. This CDR3 comprises 15 residues. CDR3 residues: CACRHASGSGDEQFF. In nucleotides, the CDR3 is TGTGCCTGCAGACACGCTAGCGGGAGTGGGGATGAGCAGTTCTTC.

This clonotype occurred a few times. V usage is TRBV6-2 or TRBV6-3 and J usage is TRBJ2-1; 12 positions match TRBD2. Germline V gene data show CDR1 as MNHEY and CDR2 as SVGEGT. J was trimmed by 7 bases and V by 5 bases; bases with no gene match: 6. The CDR3 runs 15 residues. The CDR3 sequence: CASSHGLAGWNEQFF. CDR3 nucleotides: TGTGCCAGCAGTCACGGACTAGCGGGGTGGAATGAGCAGTTCTTC.

CDR3 sequence reads: CASSLGLGREGTYEQYF. The CDR3 DNA reads as TGCGCCAGCAGCCTCGGCCTCGGTAGGGAGGGCACCTACGAGCAGTACTTC. The chain links TRBV5-1 to TRBJ2-7; 7 bases are a match to TRBD2. Losses at the gene ends were 4 bases for V and 2 bases for J; bases not matched to a gene: 15. Germline loops: CDR1 SGHRS, CDR2 YFSETQ. This CDR3 region has 17 residues.